The T cell receptor (beta chain) under discussion was sequenced for a study of brain T cells in children with intractable seizures. Germline V lookup: CDR1 WSHSY, CDR2 SAAADI. This CDR3 has 16 amino acids. Trimming removed 0 bases from V and 0 bases from J; junction bases left unmatched: 5. Profiling relied on immunoSEQ multiplex PCR, and the TCRdb table lists in-frame clones only, not all of them. The sample lists 340,000 or so clones, nearly 95% occurring once. The time point here: blood from clinic visit 5 months post-surgery; TSC patient then seizure free. The chain carries TRBV10-2 and TRBJ2-7, with 7 bases aligning to TRBD2. The sequencing used peripheral blood, collected about 5 months after surgery. The receptor's source is a boy under two years old with tuberous sclerosis and intractable seizures. CDR3 in DNA: TGCGCCAGCAGTGAGTCCGTCCTAGCGGTCTCCTACGAGCAGTACTTC. This translates into CASSESVLAVSYEQYF.